This TCR beta chain was profiled in a study of T-cell reconstitution after alpha-beta-depleted transplantation in children. This clonotype was seen ten or more times. Preparation of the TCRbeta library involved a method that used unique molecular identifiers. TCRdb recomputed calls from the PCR reads with MiXCR, one row per CDR3 protein. The sample contains over 550,000 distinct CDR3 sequences, over 9.5% of which appear only once. The sample was PBMCs from the stem cell graft donor, taken from the stem cell graft. The clonotype was recovered from a human donor who donated a stem cell graft to a child with acute myeloid leukemia.

For the CDR3, the DNA is TGTGCCAGCAGCTTTTCTAGCGGGAGCCAAGAGACCCAGTACTTC. It codes for CASSFSSGSQETQYF. The chain uses TRBV7-3 and TRBJ2-5; TRBD2 matches at 10 bases. V lost 3 bases, J lost 1 base, and 2 bases stayed unmatched. Per the germline V gene, CDR1 is SGHTA and CDR2 is FQGTGA. CDR3 size: 15 residues.